This entry describes one T cell receptor (beta chain). This receptor's antigen is unknown. No per-base quality is available; no much larger clone lies one base away. TCRbeta CDR3 regions were amplified from genomic DNA by means of the immunoSEQ Assay, a bias-controlled multiplex PCR. Under the source paper's analysis protocol: Within the assay, amplification of reference gene primers was used to estimate how many nucleated cells each sample contained. To quantify the absolute abundance of each unique TCRbeta CDR3 rearrangement, sequence reads were collapsed and filtered. For each sample, productive Simpson clonality was calculated by taking the square root of Simpson's diversity index across productive rearrangements. Entries here come from immuneACCESS through TCRdb and include only in-frame sequences with V and J called. Some clones fail to appear in such tables; in the studies checked, an unresolved V gene covers under half of the shortfall, and the cause of the remainder is unknown. Clonal size and the V and J genes are those of that table, whereas D and trimming came from the DNA. A total of about 170,000 clones appear in this sample, roughly 90% of them only once. Approximately 10% of the sample goes to the ten largest clones.

The CDR3 has 15 amino acids, counting the end cysteine and phenylalanine. Left in the record is the CDR3 DNA by itself, 45 bases read in frame from the first base. The V and J ends are trimmed by 4 bases and 2 bases, leaving 15 bases between them. The germline V gene provides CDR1 SGDLS and CDR2 YYNGEE. These data originate in a study of blood T cell repertoires in COVID-19 (dated by TCRdb to about 2020). Looking at the study overall: Samples from collaborators originated in the United States, Italy and Spain and spanned both the acute and convalescent phases of COVID-19. The material from the prospective study consisted of cDNA or gDNA derived from T cells, B-cell-depleted T cells, or PBMCs. Deeply sampled blood TCRbeta repertoires from subjects exposed to, actively infected with, or recovered from COVID-19 were included in the dataset. The repertoires were released in a freely available public database intended as a resource for research on the immune response to SARS-CoV-2. The samples were drawn from two sources: the first 160 participants of the ongoing ImmuneRACE study, and some 1,300 subjects contributed by 6 global collaborators. Sample metadata almost always included a de-identified subject ID, COVID-19 status, age in years and sex. HLA class I and class II types, where available, came from metadata supplied by the sample provider rather than from assay-based typing. Study-wide conclusions, independent of this receptor: The quantity of clinical and demographic metadata differed by source and by participant and was supplied without curation.

One collaborating source in Seattle enrolled patients during active infection and followed them longitudinally through the course of disease. Whole blood was collected in K2EDTA tubes by collaborating institutions according to the institutions' own protocols. For TCRbeta analysis, collaborators shipped samples in one of three forms: frozen whole blood, isolated PBMCs, or DNA extracted from either of those sample types. This TCR was recovered from a woman in her sixties or seventies with COVID-19, enrolled during active disease. Source material: peripheral blood. The chain joins TRBV9 to TRBJ2-5; the D gene is perhaps TRBD2, from 5 matching bases. In nucleotide form, the sequence is TGTGCCAGCAGCTTAGGAACGTCGGGACAAGAGACCCAGTACTTC. Translated, this is CASSLGTSGQETQYF.